This passage covers 17 T cell receptor beta chains from one sample sequenced in a study of T cells in Graves' hyperthyroidism and ophthalmopathy. TCR beta CDR3 sequences were amplified from RNA transcripts. The HTBI primer set served for first-round RT-PCR of the TCR CDR3. One entry per CDR3 protein results from TCRdb running MiXCR on the multiplex PCR reads. The sample lists 550,000 to 850,000 distinct CDR3 sequences; 18% were seen once. Sequenced sample: blood. All receptors come from a woman in her forties or fifties with Graves' hyperthyroidism that later progressed to Graves' ophthalmopathy.

The rearrangement links TRBV6-9 to TRBJ2-5; 7 bases line up with TRBD1. The CDR3 is 15 amino acids. The junction had 12 bases not matched to a gene; V was cut back by 4 bases and J by 7 bases. Germline assignment: CDR1 MNHGY and CDR2 SVAAGI. The DNA of the CDR3 is TGTGCCAGCAGTTCGGGACCCTCCTCAGGGGGGACCCAGTACTTC. Translated, it gives CASSSGPSSGGTQYF.

The chain carries TRBV3-1 and TRBJ2-7, with TRBD2 identical over 11 bases. V dropped 6 bases and J dropped 5; count of bases not matched to a gene: 6. Germline V gene sequence: CDR1 LGHDT, CDR2 YNNKEL (reference sequence). CDR3 length: 14 amino acids. In nucleotides, the CDR3 is TGTGCCAGCAGACCTAGCGGGAGGTTGGACGAGCAGTACTTC. Translating it yields CASRPSGRLDEQYF.

This clonotype was observed at least ten times. J is TRBJ1-2 and V is TRBV2; TRBD1 matches at 8 bases. The germline V gene has CDR1 SNHLY and CDR2 FYNNEI. Germline trimming cut 8 bases from V and 4 bases from J; bases unmatched to any gene: 3. This CDR3 is 12 amino acids long. Written as DNA, the CDR3 is TGTGCCAGCGGCGGACAGGGCTATGGCTACACCTTC. Amino acid sequence: CASGGQGYGYTF.

This clonotype has ten or more counts. V is TRBV7-3 and J is TRBJ2-4; D not certain. Germline V gives CDR1 SGHTA, CDR2 FQGTGA. The V gene lost 1 base and the J gene lost 8 bases, with 9 bases spanning the gap. The CDR3 extends over 13 amino acids. The CDR3 loop is CASSLNRQDIQYF. Here the CDR3 DNA reads TGTGCCAGCAGCTTAAATCGACAAGACATTCAGTACTTC.

This rearrangement joins TRBV12-3 or TRBV12-4 to TRBJ2-3, with 13 bases that match TRBD2. The CDR3 contains 14 residues. With V trimmed by 7 bases and J by 10 bases, 8 bases remained unmatched. This chain's CDR3 is CASKGTSGAPSQYF. DNA of the CDR3: TGTGCCAGCAAGGGGACTAGCGGGGCTCCTTCGCAGTATTTT.

V and J are TRBV29-1 and TRBJ1-1; D gene unclear. CDR1 SQVTM and CDR2 ANQGSEA come from the germline V gene. This CDR3 is built from 11 residues. Trimming took off 3 bases at V and 2 bases at J, with 4 bases between the two ends. CDR3 coding DNA: TGCAGCGTTGACAGTAACACTGAAGCTTTCTTT. It encodes CSVDSNTEAFF.

The chain couples TRBV4-2 to TRBJ2-3, with TRBD2 matching 10 bases. The length of the CDR3 is 16 residues. The germline V gene encodes CDR1 LGHNA and CDR2 YNFKEQ. V shed 4 bases, J shed 5 bases, and the junction held 9 bases outside the gene matches. CDR3 sequence (DNA): TGTGCCAGCAGCCCCCCGGGACTAGCGCCACAAGATACGCAGTATTTT. Residues: CASSPPGLAPQDTQYF.

This clonotype has more than one count but fewer than ten. The CDR3 nucleotides read TGTGCCAGCGGCACCAGGGCGACTGAGCAGTTCTTC. Protein: CASGTRATEQFF. V is TRBV12-3 or TRBV12-4 and J is TRBJ2-1; tentatively, D is TRBD1 (5 bases). V was cut by 8 bases and J by 9 bases, with 14 bases left in between. The CDR3 length is 12 residues.

The J gene is TRBJ1-1, the V gene TRBV20-1, with a possible D match to TRBD1 (5 bases). The germline V gene has CDR1 DFQATT and CDR2 SNEGSKA (reference sequence). The CDR3 runs to 13 residues. Trimming removed 5 bases from V and 1 base from J, with 11 bases in between. CDR3 sequence (DNA): TGCAGTGCTCTCAGGGACTCGAACACTGAAGCTTTCTTT. Protein sequence: CSALRDSNTEAFF.

This clonotype was detected only once. The chain couples TRBV10-3 to TRBJ2-7; 10 bases map to TRBD1. This CDR3 has 15 amino acids. J lost 5 bases, V lost 6 bases, and 10 bases had no gene match. Germline V lookup: CDR1 ENHRY, CDR2 SYGVKD. The CDR3 sequence: CAIRPGQGGSDEQYF. CDR3 DNA sequence: TGTGCCATCAGACCCGGACAGGGGGGAAGCGACGAGCAGTACTTC.

This clonotype was counted ten times or more. This chain uses TRBV5-1 with TRBJ1-1; 8 positions agree with TRBD1. In germline, CDR1 is SGHRS, CDR2 YFSETQ. The CDR3 is 12 amino acids. V lost 4 bases and J lost 11; bases outside the gene matches: 7. The CDR3 DNA is TGCGCCAGCAGCCCGGGACAGGAGGTGGCTTTCTTT. Protein sequence: CASSPGQEVAFF.

This clonotype was seen only a few times. The chain combines TRBV19 with TRBJ1-2, with TRBD1 matching 9 bases. Germline V CDR1 and CDR2: LNHDA, SQIVND (reference sequence). Trimming removed 7 bases from V and 2 bases from J; junction bases left unmatched: 5. The CDR3 covers 14 residues. CDR3 sequence reads: CASTPGQGNYGYTF. The CDR3 DNA reads as TGTGCCAGTACCCCGGGACAGGGAAACTATGGCTACACCTTC.

This clonotype has more than one count but fewer than ten. V usage is TRBV6-1 and J usage is TRBJ1-1; D unclear. V was cut by 5 bases and J by 0 bases, with 13 bases left in between. The length of the CDR3 is 15 residues. Germline V gene data show CDR1 as MNHNS and CDR2 as SASEGT. The CDR3 region is CASSSSFAMNTEAFF. CDR3 sequence (DNA): TGTGCCAGCAGTAGCAGCTTTGCCATGAACACTGAAGCTTTCTTT.

The sample holds many counts of this clonotype. This sequence joins TRBV12-3 or TRBV12-4 and TRBJ1-1; a weak D match, TRBD1 (5 bases). V lost 4 bases to trimming and J lost 0 bases, with 15 bases between them. The CDR3 length is 16 residues. DNA of the CDR3: TGTGCCAGCAGTTCTCACCGACAGTTCATGAACACTGAAGCTTTCTTT. Amino acids: CASSSHRQFMNTEAFF.

The sample holds many counts of this clonotype. The chain is built from TRBV4-1 and TRBJ2-7, with D unresolved. V was cut by 1 base and J by 7 bases, with 20 bases left in between. This CDR3 contains 16 residues. The germline V gene encodes CDR1 MGHRA and CDR2 YSYEKL. CDR3 DNA: TGCGCCAGCAGCCAAGTAGATATGGGGTTTGCTCGTGAGCAGTACTTC. As protein: CASSQVDMGFAREQYF.

Concerning this clonotype itself: This clone may be a read error of a much larger clone one base away. The chain has TRBV12-3 or TRBV12-4 and TRBJ1-2, with TRBD1 identical over 8 bases. Trimming cost V 9 bases and J 9 bases; bases outside gene matches: 15. The CDR3 sequence is 14 residues long. The CDR3: CARSQTGDPLRYTF. The CDR3 DNA is TGTGCCAGGAGTCAGACAGGGGACCCTCTCCGCTACACCTTC.

This chain links TRBV29-1 with TRBJ1-5, with 9 bases lining up with TRBD1. The CDR3 spans 14 residues. CDR1 and CDR2 from the germline V gene are SQVTM and ANQGSEA. V shed 2 bases, J shed 3 bases, and the junction held 2 bases outside the gene matches. The CDR3 loop reads CSVETGGVNQPQHF. The CDR3, as DNA: TGCAGCGTTGAAACAGGGGGCGTCAATCAGCCCCAGCATTTT.